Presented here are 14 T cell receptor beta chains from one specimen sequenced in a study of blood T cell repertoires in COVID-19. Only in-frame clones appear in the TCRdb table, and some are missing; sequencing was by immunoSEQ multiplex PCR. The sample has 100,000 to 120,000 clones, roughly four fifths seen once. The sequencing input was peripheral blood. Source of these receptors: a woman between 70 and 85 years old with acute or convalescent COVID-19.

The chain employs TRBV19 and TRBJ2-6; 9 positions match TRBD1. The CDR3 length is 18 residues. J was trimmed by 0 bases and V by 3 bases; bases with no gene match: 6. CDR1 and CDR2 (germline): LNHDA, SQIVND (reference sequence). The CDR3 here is CASSMPGQGYSGANVLTF. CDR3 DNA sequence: TGTGCCAGTAGTATGCCGGGACAGGGTTACTCTGGGGCCAACGTCCTGACTTTC.

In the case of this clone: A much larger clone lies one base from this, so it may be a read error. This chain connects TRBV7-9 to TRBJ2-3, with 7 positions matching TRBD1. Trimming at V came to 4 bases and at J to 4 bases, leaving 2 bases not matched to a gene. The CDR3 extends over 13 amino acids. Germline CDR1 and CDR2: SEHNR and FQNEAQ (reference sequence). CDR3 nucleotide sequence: TGTGCCAGCAGCTCGAGGGGGCCAGATACGCAGTATTTT. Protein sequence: CASSSRGPDTQYF. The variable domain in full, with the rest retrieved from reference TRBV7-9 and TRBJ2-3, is DTGVSQNPRHKITKRGQNVTFRCDPISEHNRLYWYRQTLGQGPEFLTYFQNEAQLEKSRLLSDRFSAERPKGSFSTLEIQRTEQGDSAMYLCASSSRGPDTQYFGPGTRLTVL.

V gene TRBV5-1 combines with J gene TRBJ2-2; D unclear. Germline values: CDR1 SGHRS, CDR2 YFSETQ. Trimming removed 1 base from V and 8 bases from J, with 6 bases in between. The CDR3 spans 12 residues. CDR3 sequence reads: CASSLIVGELFF. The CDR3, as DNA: TGCGCCAGCAGCTTGATCGTGGGGGAGCTGTTTTTT.

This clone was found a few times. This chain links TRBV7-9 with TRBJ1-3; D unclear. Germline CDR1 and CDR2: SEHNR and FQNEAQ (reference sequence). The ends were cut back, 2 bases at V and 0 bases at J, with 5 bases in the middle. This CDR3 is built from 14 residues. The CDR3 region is CASSLPVSGNTIYF. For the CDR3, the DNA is TGTGCCAGCAGCTTACCCGTCTCTGGAAACACCATATATTTT.

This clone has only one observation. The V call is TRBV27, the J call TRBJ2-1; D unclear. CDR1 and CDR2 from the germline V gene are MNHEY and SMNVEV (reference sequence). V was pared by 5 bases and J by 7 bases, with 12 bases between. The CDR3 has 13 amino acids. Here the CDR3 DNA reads TGTGCCAGCAGTCCCCCGAGCCGAAATGAGCAGTTCTTC. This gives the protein CASSPPSRNEQFF.

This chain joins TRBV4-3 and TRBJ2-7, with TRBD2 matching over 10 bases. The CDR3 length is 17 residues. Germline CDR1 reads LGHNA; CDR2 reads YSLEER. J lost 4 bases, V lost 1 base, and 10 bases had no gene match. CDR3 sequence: CASSQGEVGLATYEQYF. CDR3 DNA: TGCGCCAGCAGCCAAGGAGAGGTGGGACTAGCGACTTACGAGCAGTACTTC.

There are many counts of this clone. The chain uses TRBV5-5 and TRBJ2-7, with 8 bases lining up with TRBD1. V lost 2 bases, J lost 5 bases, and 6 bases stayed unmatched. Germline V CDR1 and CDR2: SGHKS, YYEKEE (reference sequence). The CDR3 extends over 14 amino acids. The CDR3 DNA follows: TGTGCCAGCAGCTTCTCAGGGGGCTTAAACGAGCAGTACTTC. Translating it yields CASSFSGGLNEQYF.

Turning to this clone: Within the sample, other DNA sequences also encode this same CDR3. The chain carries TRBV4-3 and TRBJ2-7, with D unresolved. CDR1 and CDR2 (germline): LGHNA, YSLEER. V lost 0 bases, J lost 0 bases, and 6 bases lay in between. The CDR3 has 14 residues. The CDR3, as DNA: TGCGCCAGCAGCCAAGATCCGGGCTCCTACGAGCAGTACTTC. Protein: CASSQDPGSYEQYF.

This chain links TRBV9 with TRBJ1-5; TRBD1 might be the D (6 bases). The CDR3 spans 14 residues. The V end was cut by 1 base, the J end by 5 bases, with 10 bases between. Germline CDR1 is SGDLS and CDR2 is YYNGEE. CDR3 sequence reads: CASSVWDNHQPQHF. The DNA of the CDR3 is TGTGCCAGCAGCGTATGGGACAACCATCAGCCCCAGCATTTT.

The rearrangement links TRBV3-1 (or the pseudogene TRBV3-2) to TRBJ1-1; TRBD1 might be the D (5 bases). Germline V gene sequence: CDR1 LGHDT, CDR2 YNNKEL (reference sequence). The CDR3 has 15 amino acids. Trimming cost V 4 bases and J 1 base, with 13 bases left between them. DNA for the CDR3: TGTGCCAGCAGCCCAAGCCGGACACCGAACACTGAAGCTTTCTTT. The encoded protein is CASSPSRTPNTEAFF.

CDR3 residues: CASKDRGGSYQPQHF. CDR3 nucleotide sequence: TGTGCCAGCAAAGACAGGGGAGGTAGTTATCAGCCCCAGCATTTT. V usage is TRBV2 and J usage is TRBJ1-5; 8 nucleotides match TRBD1. The germline V gene encodes CDR1 SNHLY and CDR2 FYNNEI. V shed 7 bases and J 5 bases; nucleotides not matched to a gene: 10. CDR3 length: 15 amino acids.

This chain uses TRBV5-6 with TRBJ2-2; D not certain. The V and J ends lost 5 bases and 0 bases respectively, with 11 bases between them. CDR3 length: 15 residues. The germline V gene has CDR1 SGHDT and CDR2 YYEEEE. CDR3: CASSRYSPNTGELFF. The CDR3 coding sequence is TGTGCCAGCAGTAGGTACAGCCCGAACACCGGGGAGCTGTTTTTT.

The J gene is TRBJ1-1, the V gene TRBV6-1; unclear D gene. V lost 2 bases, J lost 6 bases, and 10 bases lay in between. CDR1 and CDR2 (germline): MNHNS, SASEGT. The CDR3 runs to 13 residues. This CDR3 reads CASSESGGPEAFF. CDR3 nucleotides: TGTGCCAGCAGTGAATCCGGAGGCCCTGAAGCTTTCTTT.

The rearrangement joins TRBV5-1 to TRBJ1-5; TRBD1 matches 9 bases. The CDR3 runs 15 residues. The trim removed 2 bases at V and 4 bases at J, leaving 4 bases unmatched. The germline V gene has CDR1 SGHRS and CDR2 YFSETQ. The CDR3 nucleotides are TGCGCCAGCAGCTTAACCGGGACAGGGAATCAGCCCCAGCATTTT. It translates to CASSLTGTGNQPQHF.